This T cell receptor beta chain stems from a study of CD8+ T cells in alopecia areata. The CDR3 has 12 residues. CDR1 is SQVTM and CDR2 is ANQGSEA in the germline V gene. The germline V and J ends were trimmed by 8 bases and 4 bases, with 14 bases remaining between them. Treatment specified: oral pan-JAK inhibitor, 5-10 mg twice daily. CD4+ and CD8+ T cells were sorted from PBMCs stained for CD3, CD4 and CD8. Concerning this clone: The target antigen is unknown.

Extraction of RNA preceded its reverse transcription into cDNA, which served as the sequencing template. The repertoire was sequenced with immunoSEQ multiplex PCR; TCRdb's copy has only in-frame clones and lacks some. The table has roughly 200,000 clones, roughly two fifths seen once; the top ten hold around 2.8%. Study results and caveats: Since there was just one nonresponder, nobody can yet say how baseline CD8+ expansion ties to response. It was lesional scalp, especially alopecia totalis/universalis, that showed higher clonality than normal scalp.

This clonotype was obtained from a human donor with alopecia areata. The rearrangement joins TRBV29-1 to TRBJ1-2, with D possibly TRBD1 on 6 matching bases. The source was CD4+ T cells sorted from blood, collected around week 37, from a patient treated with tofacitinib. The CDR3 DNA is TGCAGCTTCCGGGACATGGCCTATGGCTACACCTTC. It translates to CSFRDMAYGYTF.